Included here is one TCR beta chain sequence, with context. Its specific antigen is unknown. No qualities accompany the bases; no much larger clone lies one base away. Its CDR3 holds 17 amino acids, cysteine through phenylalanine. Left in the record is the CDR3 DNA by itself, 51 bases read in frame from the first base. As encoded in the germline V gene, CDR1 is SGHVS while CDR2 is FNYEAQ. Trimming removed 0 bases from V and 8 bases from J; the gene matches leave 6 bases unexplained. The data stem from a study of blood T cells in healthy people across ages (dated by TCRdb to the mid-2010s). Broadly, across the study: In model experiments, template switching captured about one uniquely barcoded TCR beta cDNA molecule for every two T cells. Age-related changes in TCR beta repertoire diversity were measured in the study by deep sequencing normalized with unique cDNA molecular identifiers. The donors were divided into four age groups: young (average approximately 15 years), middle-aged (about 40), aged (approximately 59) and long-lived (roughly 86). The study analyzed two additional independent replicas of 1 million unique cDNA reads from the same blood draw for two donors, one aged 18 to 30 and one aged 80 or older. Points the paper makes about the study in general: Observed TCR beta diversity per million T cells fell roughly linearly with age, and a significant reduction was already apparent by age about 38. Compared with the aged group, the long-lived group had more naive CD4+ T cells, fewer expanded clones and increased TCR diversity, suggesting age selection. Total diversity estimates from one million sequenced T cells were considered lower bounds and underestimates. A strong correlation was found between observed TCR beta diversity and the percentage of naive T cells measured by flow cytometry. Because donor CMV infection status was unknown, age-related changes in expanded clonotypes were potentially confounded. Conclusive comparison of naive and antigen-experienced compartments was prevented by the profiling of bulk unsorted PBMCs.

Donors were around 37 systemically healthy Caucasian individuals from Russia aged roughly 6 to 90 years. Each donor gave roughly 11 milliliters of peripheral blood, drawn into EDTA-treated Vacutainer tubes. Ficoll-Paque density-gradient centrifugation was used to isolate PBMCs, with at least 6 million per sample. Total RNA, at least 5.5 micrograms per sample, was extracted from PBMCs with Trizol reagent. The percentages of naive CD45RAhigh/CD27high T cells were determined by flow cytometry on a PBMC aliquot from every donor. Library construction relied on 5' RACE. The sample was run on an Illumina HiSeq 2500. A second PCR of about 6 to 12 cycles was performed with a sample-barcoded 5' primer and a J-beta primer mix. A template-switch 5' adaptor carrying 12 random nucleotides introduced a unique molecular identifier onto each TCR beta cDNA molecule. Each sample yielded at least 2.5 million CDR3-containing paired-end reads. First-strand cDNA was synthesized from all RNA with the Mint cDNA synthesis kit, primed by a TRBC-specific oligonucleotide. After uracil-DNA glycosylase treatment, a first 18-cycle PCR used universal primers M1SS and BC2_uni_R on all cDNA. The original methods were these. Normalization of each sample was performed by random selection of 1 million high-quality reads, each carrying a distinct molecular identifier. Reads sharing molecular identifiers were discarded rather than binned into consensus sequences. CDR3 identification, clonotype clustering and error correction used MiTCR with a Q25 quality threshold and the strictest error-elimination algorithm. A nonparametric unseen species model with Euler transformation was used to estimate lower-bound total TCR beta diversity. TCRdb passed the public sequencing reads through fastp at Q25 and MiXCR, retaining productive beta sequences. Each CDR3 protein gets just one entry, which takes the most common genes and DNA from the rows behind it. TCRdb's processing, not the authors', yielded these V and J calls. This sample gives more than 500,000 distinct CDR3 sequences in total; about 26% of them show up just once. The ten biggest clones cover 3% to 4.5% of the sample.

This sample was shared with a second study, whose subject was T cells of mothers and their children. Per the second study: The donors were nine systemically healthy Caucasian individuals, made up of three mothers and their six children. cDNA synthesis used all of the extracted RNA, with approximately 1.4 ug of RNA in each 15 ul reaction. In the second PCR, sample barcodes and 2-4 random nucleotides were introduced via the M1S primer. Over 8 million TCR beta CDR3 reads came from each mother, compared with millions of reads from each child. In both related and unrelated pairs, thymic selection shapes the output of TCR recombination in a similar way, with inherited differences having only a minor effect. Normalized repertoire overlap was always slightly but never significantly higher in related than unrelated mother-child pairs. No persistent microchimeric T cell clones were found, with a detection sensitivity of approximately 110 clones per million clonotypes. The study used deep NGS to compare TCR beta repertoires of mothers and children, seeking features distinguishing related mother-child pairs from unrelated individuals. On average, the children were roughly 10 +/- 4 years old, while the mothers were 40 +/- 4 years old. After adapter ligation was performed with NEBNext reagents, the libraries were sequenced on an Illumina HiSeq 2000 with 100+100 nt paired-end reads. To prevent cross-contamination, the mother and child libraries were prepared one month apart and sequenced in separate runs. For each donor, between roughly 450,000 and 2,200,000 distinct TCR beta clonotypes were identified. Naive TCR beta clonotypes were estimated from low-frequency clonotypes matched to each donor's FACS-determined naive share, without sorting.

The sequencing input was blood. The chain is encoded by TRBV7-6 joined to TRBJ2-1, and TRBD2 aligns with 14 junction nucleotides. The TCR was taken from a boy younger than 10 in good health. The sequence in DNA is TGTGCCAGCAGCTTAGCCGCGGGACTAGCGGGAGATGATGAGCAGTTCTTC. It translates as CASSLAAGLAGDDEQFF.